A selection of T cell receptor beta chains follows, all from one sample in a study of CD8+ T cells in alopecia areata. Produced via immunoSEQ multiplex PCR; TCRdb's table is partial and in-frame only. This table holds some 25,000 clones, 52% found once. What was sequenced was NKG2D-high CD8+ T cells sorted from blood. All receptors come from a human donor with alopecia areata. The CDR3 runs from the conserved cysteine through the conserved F or W. A D gene is named only where the DNA matches it firmly. Part of the rows lack a size; the others show once, few, many or a class for expanded clones.

V gene: TRBV7-3
clone size: few
J gene: TRBJ2-1
D gene: NA
CDR3 protein: CASSSPSGWGNNEQFF
CDR3 DNA: TGTGCCAGCAGCTCACCCTCGGGTTGGGGCAACAATGAGCAGTTCTTC

V gene: TRBV27
clone size: NA
J gene: TRBJ2-1
D gene: NA
CDR3 protein: CASSLVAFLGQGFLDEQFF
CDR3 DNA: TGTGCCAGCAGTTTAGTGGCCTTCCTGGGGCAGGGGTTCTTAGATGAGCAGTTCTTC

V gene: TRBV19
clone size: NA
J gene: TRBJ2-1
D gene: NA
CDR3 protein: CASSPVMKRFWVEQFF
CDR3 DNA: TGTGCCAGTAGCCCGGTTATGAAGCGGTTTTGGGTTGAGCAGTTCTTC

V gene: TRBV14
clone size: NA
J gene: TRBJ2-7
D gene: NA
CDR3 protein: CASSQDRSREQYF
CDR3 DNA: TGTGCCAGCAGCCAAGACCGCTCTCGCGAGCAGTACTTC

V gene: TRBV4-1
clone size: NA
J gene: TRBJ1-3
D gene: NA
CDR3 protein: CASSPEVGSNTIYF
CDR3 DNA: TGCGCCAGCAGCCCAGAGGTAGGGTCGAACACCATATATTTT

V gene: TRBV7-8
clone size: NA
J gene: TRBJ2-7
D gene: NA
CDR3 protein: CASSFGGYREQYF
CDR3 DNA: TGTGCCAGCAGCTTTGGGGGATACCGCGAGCAGTACTTC

V gene: TRBV7-9
clone size: NA
J gene: TRBJ1-1
D gene: NA
CDR3 protein: CASSPSGVGYTEAFF
CDR3 DNA: TGTGCCAGCAGCCCCTCGGGGGTCGGGTACACTGAAGCTTTCTTT

V gene: TRBV6-1
clone size: NA
J gene: TRBJ2-5
D gene: NA
CDR3 protein: CASSGTGRQETQYF
CDR3 DNA: TGTGCCAGCAGTGGAACAGGGAGACAAGAGACCCAGTACTTC

V gene: TRBV14
clone size: few
J gene: TRBJ2-7
D gene: NA
CDR3 protein: CASSQGGEQYF
CDR3 DNA: TGTGCCAGCAGCCAAGGGGGCGAGCAGTACTTC

V gene: TRBV19
clone size: NA
J gene: TRBJ1-1
D gene: TRBD1
CDR3 protein: CASSGEGQGWKAFF
CDR3 DNA: TGTGCCAGTAGTGGGGAGGGACAGGGGTGGAAGGCTTTCTTT

V gene: TRBV2
clone size: NA
J gene: TRBJ1-4
D gene: NA
CDR3 protein: CASSEVGRLNEKLFF
CDR3 DNA: TGTGCCAGCAGTGAAGTGGGACGGCTGAATGAAAAACTGTTTTTT

V gene: TRBV13
clone size: few
J gene: TRBJ2-3
D gene: NA
CDR3 protein: CASSPRGIGTDTQYF
CDR3 DNA: TGTGCCAGCAGCCCCCGCGGGATTGGCACAGATACGCAGTATTTT

V gene: TRBV19
clone size: NA
J gene: TRBJ1-2
D gene: TRBD1
CDR3 protein: CASSPTGGDYGYTF
CDR3 DNA: TGTGCCAGTAGTCCTACAGGGGGAGACTATGGCTACACCTTC

V gene: TRBV6-6
clone size: NA
J gene: TRBJ1-1
D gene: TRBD1
CDR3 protein: CANRGYNTEAFF
CDR3 DNA: TGTGCCAACAGGGGCTACAACACTGAAGCTTTCTTT

V gene: TRBV25-1
clone size: once
J gene: TRBJ1-3
D gene: NA
CDR3 protein: CAIESGNTIYF
CDR3 DNA: TGTGCCATTGAATCTGGAAACACCATATATTTT

V gene: TRBV10-1
clone size: few
J gene: TRBJ2-2
D gene: NA
CDR3 protein: CASSLDRRELFF
CDR3 DNA: TGCGCCAGCAGCTTAGACAGGCGGGAGCTGTTTTTT

V gene: TRBV7-9
clone size: NA
J gene: TRBJ1-1
D gene: NA
CDR3 protein: CASSLGGRAEAFF
CDR3 DNA: TGTGCCAGCAGCTTAGGGGGCAGGGCCGAAGCTTTCTTT

V gene: TRBV14
clone size: medium-sized
J gene: TRBJ2-7
D gene: NA
CDR3 protein: CASSQDWEDLGEQYF
CDR3 DNA: TGTGCCAGCAGCCAAGATTGGGAGGATTTAGGGGAGCAGTACTTC

V gene: TRBV7-9
clone size: NA
J gene: TRBJ1-2
D gene: NA
CDR3 protein: CASSSRDGANYGYTF
CDR3 DNA: TGTGCCAGCAGCTCCCGGGACGGTGCTAACTATGGCTACACCTTC

V gene: TRBV11-1
clone size: few
J gene: TRBJ2-3
D gene: NA
CDR3 protein: CASSFRYSTDTQYF
CDR3 DNA: TGTGCCAGCAGCTTCAGATACAGCACAGATACGCAGTATTTT

V gene: TRBV25-1
clone size: NA
J gene: TRBJ2-2
D gene: NA
CDR3 protein: CASSEFLAGSTGELFF
CDR3 DNA: TGTGCCAGCAGTGAATTCTTGGCAGGTAGCACCGGGGAGCTGTTTTTT

V gene: TRBV5-6
clone size: NA
J gene: TRBJ1-2
D gene: NA
CDR3 protein: CASSLGQSIYGYTF
CDR3 DNA: TGTGCCAGCAGCTTGGGGCAGTCCATCTATGGCTACACCTTC

V gene: TRBV4-1
clone size: NA
J gene: TRBJ2-7
D gene: NA
CDR3 protein: CASSQGKQRTYEQYF
CDR3 DNA: TGCGCCAGCAGCCAAGGGAAACAGCGAACCTACGAGCAGTACTTC

V gene: TRBV7-6
clone size: few
J gene: TRBJ2-1
D gene: TRBD2
CDR3 protein: CASSLAGLAGGHEQFF
CDR3 DNA: TGTGCCAGCAGCTTAGCGGGACTAGCGGGAGGGCATGAGCAGTTCTTC

V gene: TRBV15
clone size: few
J gene: TRBJ1-4
D gene: NA
CDR3 protein: CATSRERLFF
CDR3 DNA: TGTGCCACCAGCAGAGAACGGCTGTTTTTT

V gene: TRBV10-3
clone size: many
J gene: TRBJ1-2
D gene: NA
CDR3 protein: CAVEWGAGYTF
CDR3 DNA: TGTGCCGTCGAGTGGGGGGCTGGCTACACCTTC

V gene: TRBV10-2
clone size: NA
J gene: TRBJ1-1
D gene: TRBD1
CDR3 protein: CASSETGGDTEAFF
CDR3 DNA: TGCGCCAGCAGTGAGACAGGGGGGGACACTGAAGCTTTCTTT

V gene: TRBV7-9
clone size: few
J gene: TRBJ2-5
D gene: NA
CDR3 protein: CASSFRGQQETQYF
CDR3 DNA: TGTGCCAGCAGCTTCCGGGGCCAGCAAGAGACCCAGTACTTC

V gene: TRBV4-2
clone size: NA
J gene: TRBJ2-3
D gene: NA
CDR3 protein: CASSQDRYTQYF
CDR3 DNA: TGTGCCAGCAGCCAGGATCGATACACGCAGTATTTT

V gene: TRBV29-1
clone size: NA
J gene: TRBJ2-7
D gene: NA
CDR3 protein: CSVEGIGSGDYEQYF
CDR3 DNA: TGCAGCGTTGAAGGCATTGGAAGTGGGGACTACGAGCAGTACTTC

V gene: TRBV4-2
clone size: NA
J gene: TRBJ2-3
D gene: TRBD2
CDR3 protein: CASSQRGLADSTDTQYF
CDR3 DNA: TGTGCCAGCAGCCAAAGGGGCCTAGCGGACTCCACAGATACGCAGTATTTT

V gene: TRBV28
clone size: NA
J gene: TRBJ2-1
D gene: NA
CDR3 protein: CASSLISGGRDNEQFF
CDR3 DNA: TGTGCCAGCAGTTTGATATCAGGGGGGAGAGACAATGAGCAGTTCTTC

V gene: TRBV27
clone size: once
J gene: TRBJ2-7
D gene: TRBD2
CDR3 protein: CASSIGTSDSYEQYF
CDR3 DNA: TGTGCCAGCAGTATTGGGACTAGCGATTCCTACGAGCAGTACTTC

V gene: TRBV7-9
clone size: NA
J gene: TRBJ1-4
D gene: NA
CDR3 protein: CASKSGRSAGNEKLFF
CDR3 DNA: TGTGCCAGCAAATCGGGAAGGTCCGCCGGAAATGAAAAACTGTTTTTT

V gene: TRBV5-1
clone size: NA
J gene: TRBJ2-7
D gene: NA
CDR3 protein: CASSLDGLESEQYF
CDR3 DNA: TGCGCCAGCAGCTTGGACGGACTTGAATCCGAGCAGTACTTC

V gene: TRBV28
clone size: few
J gene: TRBJ2-3
D gene: NA
CDR3 protein: CASSLVDTQYF
CDR3 DNA: TGTGCCAGCAGTTTGGTGGATACGCAGTATTTT

V gene: TRBV13
clone size: once
J gene: TRBJ1-1
D gene: TRBD1
CDR3 protein: CASSPSVAGGADTEAFF
CDR3 DNA: TGTGCCAGCAGCCCGAGCGTGGCAGGGGGCGCCGACACTGAAGCTTTCTTT

V gene: TRBV7-9
clone size: few
J gene: TRBJ2-1
D gene: TRBD2
CDR3 protein: CASSSTSGRPIYNEQFF
CDR3 DNA: TGTGCCAGCAGCTCGACTAGCGGGAGGCCGATATACAATGAGCAGTTCTTC

V gene: TRBV23-1
clone size: NA
J gene: TRBJ2-1
D gene: TRBD1
CDR3 protein: CARARDRGYNEQFF
CDR3 DNA: TGCGCCAGGGCCCGAGACAGGGGCTACAATGAGCAGTTCTTC

V gene: TRBV7-9
clone size: NA
J gene: TRBJ2-5
D gene: TRBD1
CDR3 protein: CASSLGDRGQETQYF
CDR3 DNA: TGTGCCAGCAGCTTAGGAGACAGGGGCCAAGAGACCCAGTACTTC

V gene: TRBV6-5
clone size: NA
J gene: TRBJ2-3
D gene: TRBD2
CDR3 protein: CASGGAGVAYTQYF
CDR3 DNA: TGTGCCAGCGGAGGGGCGGGAGTGGCTTATACGCAGTATTTT

V gene: TRBV9
clone size: few
J gene: TRBJ2-1
D gene: TRBD2
CDR3 protein: CASAGEVSYNEQFF
CDR3 DNA: TGTGCCAGTGCGGGAGAAGTTTCCTACAATGAGCAGTTCTTC

V gene: TRBV28
clone size: NA
J gene: TRBJ1-5
D gene: NA
CDR3 protein: CASTDPGRNQPQHF
CDR3 DNA: TGTGCCAGCACGGACCCTGGGCGGAATCAGCCCCAGCATTTT

V gene: TRBV11-2
clone size: NA
J gene: TRBJ1-5
D gene: NA
CDR3 protein: CASSFREYQPQHF
CDR3 DNA: TGTGCCAGCAGCTTTAGGGAGTATCAGCCCCAGCATTTT

V gene: TRBV5-4
clone size: NA
J gene: TRBJ2-1
D gene: NA
CDR3 protein: CASSSRLHEQFF
CDR3 DNA: TGTGCCAGCAGCTCCAGACTCCATGAGCAGTTCTTC

V gene: TRBV29-1
clone size: NA
J gene: TRBJ2-3
D gene: NA
CDR3 protein: CSVPGLGTDTQYF
CDR3 DNA: TGCAGCGTTCCGGGATTGGGCACAGATACGCAGTATTTT

V gene: TRBV7-9
clone size: few
J gene: TRBJ1-1
D gene: NA
CDR3 protein: CASSLGVVSEAFF
CDR3 DNA: TGTGCCAGCAGCTTAGGGGTCGTCAGTGAAGCTTTCTTT

V gene: TRBV27
clone size: NA
J gene: TRBJ2-1
D gene: NA
CDR3 protein: CASSLTGSRHPSLF
CDR3 DNA: TGTGCCAGCAGTTTAACGGGTTCCAGGCACCCCAGCCTCTTC

V gene: TRBV19
clone size: few
J gene: TRBJ2-5
D gene: TRBD2
CDR3 protein: CASTRAGAQETQYF
CDR3 DNA: TGTGCCAGTACCCGAGCGGGGGCTCAAGAGACCCAGTACTTC

V gene: TRBV28
clone size: NA
J gene: TRBJ2-5
D gene: NA
CDR3 protein: CASSLSAGRDETQYF
CDR3 DNA: TGTGCCAGCAGTTTATCGGCAGGGAGAGACGAGACCCAGTACTTC

V gene: TRBV5-1
clone size: few
J gene: TRBJ1-1
D gene: NA
CDR3 protein: CASSLAGVTEAFF
CDR3 DNA: TGCGCCAGCAGCTTGGCCGGGGTGACTGAAGCTTTCTTT

V gene: TRBV7-9
clone size: NA
J gene: TRBJ1-4
D gene: NA
CDR3 protein: CASCGATNEKLFF
CDR3 DNA: TGTGCCAGCTGCGGAGCAACTAATGAAAAACTGTTTTTT